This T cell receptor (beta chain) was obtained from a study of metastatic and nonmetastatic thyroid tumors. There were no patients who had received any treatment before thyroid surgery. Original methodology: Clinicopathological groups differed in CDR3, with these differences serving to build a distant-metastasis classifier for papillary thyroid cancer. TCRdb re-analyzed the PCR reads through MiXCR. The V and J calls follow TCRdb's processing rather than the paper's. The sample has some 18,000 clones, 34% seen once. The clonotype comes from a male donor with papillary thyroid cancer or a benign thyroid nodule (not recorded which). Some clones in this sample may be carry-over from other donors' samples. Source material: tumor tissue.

The CDR3 loop reads CASSQIGSYNEQFF. The CDR3 DNA reads as TGTGCCAGCAGTCAGATCGGATCCTACAATGAGCAGTTCTTC. The V gene is TRBV6-1, the J gene TRBJ2-1; D ambiguous. Germline CDR1 MNHNS, CDR2 SASEGT. V was pared by 5 bases and J by 1 base, with 9 bases between. The length of the CDR3 is 14 residues.